This TCR beta chain was recovered during a study of T cell repertoires in cytomegalovirus infection. As for the study in general: CMV infection and matching HLA type were both indicated by public TCR beta signatures. Notes on the study in general: HLA-C-restricted CMV clonotypes gave the most frequent clonotype in two of eight donors.

This clonotype has a single count. Its antigen is undetermined. Being one base from a much bigger clone, this may be a read error. Germline lookup yields CDR1 SGHTA and CDR2 FQGNSA. The CDR3 totals 16 residues. The V gene lost 5 bases and the J gene lost 5 bases, with 22 bases spanning the gap. TCRdb passed the reads through MiXCR, listing each CDR3 protein once. The sample shows some 700,000 distinct CDR3 sequences, 33% of them seen only once. The sample consisted of cultured PBMCs, taken from culture after CMV antigen stimulation. The sequence was collected from a human donor in good health (CMV status not recorded). Some clones in this sample may be carry-over from other donors' samples. The gene calls are TRBV7-2 and TRBJ2-7, with D perhaps TRBD2 (6 bases). The CDR3 DNA reads as TGTGCCAGCAGCCCGATGAGGGTAGCGGAGGACCACGAGCAGTACTTC. It codes for CASSPMRVAEDHEQYF.